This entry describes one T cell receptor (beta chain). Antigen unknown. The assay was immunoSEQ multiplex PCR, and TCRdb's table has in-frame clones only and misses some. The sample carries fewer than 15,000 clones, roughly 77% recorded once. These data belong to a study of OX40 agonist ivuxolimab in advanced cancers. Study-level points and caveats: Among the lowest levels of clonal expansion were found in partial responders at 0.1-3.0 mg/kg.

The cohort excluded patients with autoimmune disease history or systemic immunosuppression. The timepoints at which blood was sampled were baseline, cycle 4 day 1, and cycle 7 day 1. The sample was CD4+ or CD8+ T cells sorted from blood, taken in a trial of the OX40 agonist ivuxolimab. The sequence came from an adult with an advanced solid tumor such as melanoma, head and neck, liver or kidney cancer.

The CDR3 bases are TGCGCCAGCAGCCAAGCAGTTAGGAGTAACTATGGCTACACCTTC. The encoded protein is CASSQAVRSNYGYTF. The V gene is TRBV4-3, the J gene TRBJ1-2, with unresolved D. The CDR3 is 15 residues long. V lost 1 base and J lost 1, with 10 bases in between. Germline V gene lookup returns CDR1 LGHNA and CDR2 YSLEER.